Below, one T cell receptor beta chain is given with its context. V was clipped by 4 bases and J by 7 bases, with 16 bases between them. This CDR3 is 14 amino acids long. Germline CDR1 is WSHSY and CDR2 is SAAADI. The TCR beta CDR3 regions underwent amplification using RNA transcripts as the source. TCR CDR3 underwent first-round RT-PCR with the HTBI primer set. TCRdb re-analysed the multiplex PCR reads in MiXCR, keeping a single row per CDR3 protein. The sample lists around 300,000 distinct CDR3 sequences, roughly 13% occurring once. Those patients with uncontrolled infection, other autoimmune disease, pregnancy or lactation were excluded. The data belong to a study of T cells in Graves' hyperthyroidism and ophthalmopathy.

Sequenced: blood. V usage is TRBV10-2 and J usage is TRBJ1-2, with D possibly being TRBD1 (6 bases). The clonotype was recovered from a woman aged 40 to 55 with Graves' ophthalmopathy. Written as DNA, the CDR3 is TGCGCCAGCAGTGGGGGGGCATCGGAAACTGGCTACACCTTC. Translated: CASSGGASETGYTF.